The 27 T cell receptor beta chains below were found in one sample sequenced in a study of cytomegalovirus exposure and HLA in healthy donors (dated by TCRdb to 2015 to 2018). The method behind the library was the immunoSEQ multiplex PCR assay. The multiplex PCR relied on a mix of 60 forward primers for TCR Vbeta segments and 13 reverse primers for TCR Jbeta segments. The clones in this table, taken by TCRdb from immuneACCESS, are in-frame only. Not every clone is retained; where verified, under half of the shortfall comes from an unresolved V gene, and the cause of the rest is unknown. In all, the sample holds over 200,000 clones, and around 80% of those were seen once. Clones ranked in the top ten supply 3% to 4.5% of the sample. Material: PBMCs. These receptors all come from a male donor in good health and CMV-seronegative.

This clone was picked up one time. The chain links TRBV19 to TRBJ2-1; weak D call: TRBD2 (6 bases). V lost 10 bases to trimming and J lost 5 bases, with 24 bases between them. Germline CDR1 is LNHDA and CDR2 is SQIVND (reference sequence). The CDR3 has 16 residues. The CDR3: CANQHMKRERNNEQFF. CDR3 DNA: TGTGCCAATCAGCACATGAAACGGGAGCGAAACAATGAGCAGTTCTTC. Based on the CDR3 plus reference TRBV19 and TRBJ2-1, the full variable domain is DGGITQSPKYLFRKEGQNVTLSCEQNLNHDAMYWYRQDPGQGLRLIYYSQIVNDFQKGDIAEGYSVSREKKESFPLTVTSAQKNPTAFYLCANQHMKRERNNEQFFGPGTRLTVL.

V usage is TRBV6-5 and J usage is TRBJ1-5; the D is unclear. Germline CDR1 is MNHEY and CDR2 is SVGAGI. The V and J ends lost 6 bases and 4 bases respectively, with 10 bases between them. This CDR3 contains 13 residues. DNA for the CDR3: TGTGCCAGCAGGTCTAGGTTGAATCAGCCCCAGCATTTT. It is translated as CASRSRLNQPQHF.

The chain carries TRBV5-4 and TRBJ1-5; 9 nucleotides align to TRBD1. After removal of 0 bases from V and 0 bases from J, the junction contained 7 bases not matched to a gene. The germline gives CDR1 SGHNT, CDR2 YYREEE (reference sequence). This CDR3 spans 18 amino acids. The CDR3 nucleotides are TGTGCCAGCAGCTTGGGACAGGGGGTTTTTTTTAGCAATCAGCCCCAGCATTTT. As protein: CASSLGQGVFFSNQPQHF.

This clone was seen at least ten times. The CDR3, as DNA: TGTGCCAGCAGCGCGGTCAGGGGGGTGCGTATGCAGCAGTTCTTC. Protein sequence: CASSAVRGVRMQQFF. V usage is TRBV6-1 and J usage is TRBJ2-1; tentatively, D is TRBD1 (7 bases). The CDR3 is 15 amino acids. Looked up from germline, CDR1 is MNHNS and CDR2 is SASEGT. V dropped 6 bases and J dropped 11 bases, with 23 bases sitting between them.

This clone was observed a single time. An end of the junction differs from the germline gene, which may be a read error. The chain joins TRBV7-9 to TRBJ2-5, with 10 nucleotides matching TRBD2. The CDR3 covers 15 residues. Germline assignment: CDR1 SEHNR and CDR2 FQNEAQ (reference sequence). The CDR3: CSSSPTSGFQETQYF. The CDR3 region has the DNA TGTTCCAGCAGCCCGACTAGCGGGTTCCAAGAGACCCAGTACTTC. Variable domain in full (rest from reference TRBV7-9 and TRBJ2-5): DTGVSQNPRHKITKRGQNVTFRCDPISEHNRLYWYRQTLGQGPEFLTYFQNEAQLEKSRLLSDRFSAERPKGSFSTLEIQRTEQGDSAMYLCSSSPTSGFQETQYFGPGTRLLVL.

V is TRBV4-1 and J is TRBJ2-3; the D is unclear. Trimming shortened V by 0 bases and J by 6 bases, and 10 bases separated the two germline ends. The CDR3 consists of 14 residues. Germline CDR1 reads MGHRA; CDR2 reads YSYEKL. The CDR3 region has the DNA TGCGCCAGCAGCCAAGACATAGCCTCGGATACGCAGTATTTT. It encodes CASSQDIASDTQYF.

The chain joins TRBV6-6 to TRBJ2-7; possibly TRBD1 for D (5 bases). V was cut by 2 bases and J by 3 bases, with 14 bases left in between. Germline CDR1 and CDR2: MNHNY and SVGAGI (reference sequence). This CDR3 has 15 residues. CDR3 in amino acids: CASSYPPQAIYEQYF. The CDR3 bases are TGTGCCAGCAGTTACCCCCCACAGGCCATCTACGAGCAGTACTTC.

Many counts were recorded for this clone. The rearrangement joins TRBV28 to TRBJ2-1; 9 positions agree with TRBD2. The CDR3 runs 14 residues. V shed 3 bases and J 8 bases; nucleotides not matched to a gene: 5. The germline V gene encodes CDR1 MDHEN and CDR2 SYDVKM. Here the CDR3 DNA reads TGTGCCAGCAGTTTTATCGCTAGCGGGGATGAGCAGTTCTTC. Protein: CASSFIASGDEQFF.

The V and J genes are TRBV11-3 and TRBJ2-2, with 9 nucleotides matching TRBD1. V lost 4 bases, J lost 3 bases, and 3 bases stayed unmatched. This CDR3 is built from 15 residues. Germline CDR1 and CDR2: SGHNT and YENEEA. Written as DNA, the CDR3 is TGTGCCAGCAGCTCGGGGACAGGGTACACCGGGGAGCTGTTTTTT. It codes for CASSSGTGYTGELFF.

On this clone: At one of its ends the junction is not consistent with the germline gene, which may arise from a read error. This chain links TRBV7-9 with TRBJ2-7; the D gene is possibly TRBD1 (6 bases). This CDR3 contains 14 residues. Germline V gene sequence: CDR1 SEHNR, CDR2 FQNEAQ (reference sequence). The CDR3 region has the DNA TGTTCCAGCAGCTTACCAGGACAGTCCTACGAGCAGTACTTC. Its translation: CSSSLPGQSYEQYF.

The CDR3 DNA sequence: TGTGCCAGTAGTACCGGAGGGCTCATCTCCTACAATGAGCAGTTCTTC. Encoded protein: CASSTGGLISYNEQFF. The chain couples TRBV19 to TRBJ2-1; a possible D gene is TRBD2 (6 bases). The CDR3 spans 16 residues. Germline V gene sequence: CDR1 LNHDA, CDR2 SQIVND (reference sequence). V was trimmed by 4 bases and J by 0 bases, leaving 13 bases between them.

This chain uses TRBV2 with TRBJ2-1; 10 bases align to TRBD1. V shed 4 bases, J shed 0 bases, and the junction held 3 bases outside the gene matches. From germline, CDR1 is SNHLY and CDR2 FYNNEI. The CDR3 extends over 16 amino acids. Here the CDR3 DNA reads TGTGCCAGCAGTGTTGGGACAGGGGCCTCCTACAATGAGCAGTTCTTC. Amino acid sequence: CASSVGTGASYNEQFF.

This chain links TRBV7-8 with TRBJ2-3; a possible D gene is TRBD1 (5 bases). The CDR3 contains 14 residues. Germline values: CDR1 SGHVS, CDR2 FQNEAQ. Trimming cost V 6 bases and J 2 bases, with 12 bases left between them. CDR3 residues: CASSRLRVTDTQYF. CDR3 nucleotides: TGTGCCAGCAGTCGACTCAGGGTCACAGATACGCAGTATTTT. The whole variable domain, remainder taken from reference TRBV7-8 and TRBJ2-3, is GAGVSQSPRYKVAKRGQDVALRCDPISGHVSLFWYQQALGQGPEFLTYFQNEAQLDKSGLPSDRFFAERPEGSVSTLKIQRTQQEDSAVYLCASSRLRVTDTQYFGPGTRLTVL.

The genes are TRBV5-5 and TRBJ1-5; 9 nucleotides match TRBD1. With V trimmed by 4 bases and J by 4 bases, 3 bases remained unmatched. The CDR3 has 14 residues. The germline gives CDR1 SGHKS, CDR2 YYEKEE (reference sequence). CDR3 sequence: CASSQGQGNQPQHF. The CDR3 nucleotides are TGTGCCAGCAGCCAGGGACAGGGAAATCAGCCCCAGCATTTT.

In its sample, this clone was seen once. The chain links TRBV29-1 to TRBJ1-2; D remains unclear. Germline values: CDR1 SQVTM, CDR2 ANQGSEA. The CDR3 sequence is 12 residues long. The V and J ends lost 0 bases and 7 bases respectively, with 9 bases between them. As DNA, the CDR3 is TGCAGCGTTGAAGATCGGAGTCCTGGCTACACCTTC. As protein: CSVEDRSPGYTF. Combining the CDR3 with reference TRBV29-1 and TRBJ1-2 gives the whole variable domain SAVISQKPSRDICQRGTSLTIQCQVDSQVTMMFWYRQQPGQSLTLIATANQGSEATYESGFVIDKFPISRPNLTFSTLTVSNMSPEDSSIYLCSVEDRSPGYTFGSGTRLTVV.

J is TRBJ2-3 and V is TRBV7-3; 7 bases match TRBD2. CDR1 and CDR2 from the germline V gene are SGHTA and FQGTGA. Germline trimming cut 5 bases from V and 0 bases from J; bases unmatched to any gene: 5. The CDR3 loop spans 15 amino acids. Here the CDR3 DNA reads TGTGCCAGCAGCCCCCTTAGCGGGAGCACAGATACGCAGTATTTT. This encodes CASSPLSGSTDTQYF.

This clone was observed a single time. The CDR3 spells CASSVAGRGRWAEQFF. The CDR3 DNA follows: TGTGCCAGCAGCGTAGCTGGCAGGGGAAGGTGGGCTGAGCAGTTCTTC. This chain joins TRBV9 and TRBJ2-1; D is possibly TRBD1 (6 bases). The CDR3 covers 16 residues. Germline lookup yields CDR1 SGDLS and CDR2 YYNGEE. Deletions cut 0 bases from V and 9 bases from J, with 19 bases between.

This chain joins TRBV18 and TRBJ2-3, with 13 positions matching TRBD2. The germline CDR1 and CDR2 sequences are KGHSH and LQKENI. The CDR3 covers 20 residues. V lost 4 bases to trimming and J lost 0 bases; unmatched junction nucleotides: 13. DNA of the CDR3: TGTGCCAGCTCACTTCACCCTACTAGCGGGAGGGAGATCAGCACAGATACGCAGTATTTT. Translating it yields CASSLHPTSGREISTDTQYF.

In this sample, this clone turned up a few times. The chain couples TRBV7-9 to TRBJ1-2; D is uncertain. This CDR3 contains 13 residues. V lost 1 base to trimming and J lost 3 bases, with 6 bases between them. Germline assignment: CDR1 SEHNR and CDR2 FQNEAQ (reference sequence). In DNA, the CDR3 is TGTGCCAGCAGCTTAGGGCAGGACTATGGCTACACCTTC. It specifies CASSLGQDYGYTF.

The chain has TRBV7-9 and TRBJ2-2; TRBD2 matches 9 bases. The CDR3 totals 16 residues. Per the germline V gene, CDR1 is SEHNR and CDR2 is FQNEAQ (reference sequence). The DNA for the CDR3 is TGTTCCGACGGGGTTTTAGCGGGAGCGACGACCGGGGAGCTGTTTTTT. It encodes CSDGVLAGATTGELFF.

CDR3 bases: TGTGCCAGCAGCTTGTGGACAGAACAGAATGAGCAGTTCTTC. Encoded protein: CASSLWTEQNEQFF. The chain combines TRBV5-8 with TRBJ2-1, with D possibly matching TRBD1 (6 bases). CDR3 length equals 14 residues. Looked up from germline, CDR1 is SGHTS and CDR2 is YDEGEE. The V gene lost 1 base and the J gene lost 7 bases, with 12 bases spanning the gap.

The genes are TRBV13 and TRBJ1-5; D uncertain. V lost 4 bases and J lost 4, with 11 bases in between. Germline CDR1 reads PRHDT; CDR2 reads FYEKMQ (reference sequence). The CDR3 runs 14 residues. The CDR3 DNA sequence: TGTGCCAGCAGCTCAGGACGGTCGAATCAGCCCCAGCATTTT. Encoded protein: CASSSGRSNQPQHF.

V and J are TRBV6-5 and TRBJ1-5, with D uncertain. CDR1 and CDR2 (germline): MNHEY, SVGAGI. The V end lost 4 bases, the J end lost 4 bases, and 11 bases lay between the germline ends. This CDR3 comprises 14 residues. The CDR3 DNA is TGTGCCAGCAGTTTCAACCGTGAGAATCAGCCCCAGCATTTT. Protein product: CASSFNRENQPQHF.

The CDR3 DNA sequence: TGTGCCAGCAGCCAAGATAAACGGGGTACTAGCGGGGCCTACAATGAGCAGTTCTTC. Its translation is CASSQDKRGTSGAYNEQFF. The chain recombines TRBV14 with TRBJ2-1, with TRBD2 matching over 10 bases. After removal of 0 bases from V and 2 bases from J, the junction contained 10 bases not matched to a gene. The CDR3 totals 19 residues. Germline CDR1 is SGHDN and CDR2 is FVKESK.

This chain uses TRBV30 with TRBJ1-2, with 7 nucleotides matching TRBD1. After removal of 6 bases from V and 4 bases from J, the junction contained 5 bases not matched to a gene. This CDR3 has 12 residues. In germline, CDR1 is GTSNPN, CDR2 SVGIG (reference sequence). CDR3 bases: TGTGCCTGCCAAACAGGGGTCTATGGCTACACCTTC. It is translated as CACQTGVYGYTF.

The V call is TRBV2, the J call TRBJ2-7, with a tentative D call TRBD1 (6 bases). V gave up 2 bases and J gave up 2 bases, with 10 bases separating them. CDR3 length equals 14 residues. The V gene's germline CDR1 is SNHLY and CDR2 FYNNEI. The CDR3 region is CASSEYRTAYEQYF. The CDR3, as DNA: TGTGCCAGCAGTGAATACAGGACAGCCTACGAGCAGTACTTC.

This chain connects TRBV2 to TRBJ1-1; D not certain. The CDR3 totals 13 residues. Germline CDR1 is SNHLY and CDR2 is FYNNEI. Deletions cut 9 bases from V and 1 base from J, with 12 bases between. CDR3 coding DNA: TGTGCCAGGTCTGCAGGAGGGAACACTGAAGCTTTCTTT. This translates into CARSAGGNTEAFF.